The clone carrying this T cell receptor beta chain was observed a handful of times. Sequenced material consisted of expressed TCRB transcripts (all of the isolated RNA was reverse transcribed). The table came from immunoSEQ multiplex PCR; TCRdb's copy has only in-frame clones and leaves some out. The sample comprises approximately 170,000 clones, 7% to 10% of which are singletons, and over 2% rests with the top ten. The data were obtained in a study of beta chain features in type 1 diabetes. CDR3 length equals 12 residues. CDR1 and CDR2 from the germline V gene are GTSNPN and SVGIG (reference sequence). The V end was cut by 7 bases, the J end by 6 bases, with 15 bases between.

This chain joins TRBV30 and TRBJ1-2; D perhaps matches TRBD1 (5 bases). The receptor's source is a woman between 18 and 30 years old in good health. The sample consisted of central memory CD4+ T cells from blood. CDR3 protein: CASYRTLDGYTF. CDR3 in DNA: TGTGCCTCGTATAGGACACTTGATGGCTACACCTTC.